A selection of T cell receptor beta chains follows, all from one sample in a study of blood T cells in healthy people across ages. Each CDR3 protein gets one entry after TCRdb re-called the 5' RACE reads with MiXCR. Of some 760,000 distinct CDR3 sequences in the sample, 20% to 25% were seen once. This same sample was also part of a study on T cells of mothers and their children.

What was sequenced was blood. The receptors come from a boy aged 5-17 years in good health. The CDR3 runs from the conserved cysteine through the conserved F or W. The D gene is left open where the match is weak. The size field is filled for only some rows; it gives once, few, many or a size class.

D	V	J	size	DNA	CDR3
.	TRBV6-1	TRBJ2-7	few	TGTGCCAGCAGGGGGCCAGTGTCCTACGAGCAGTACTTC	CASRGPVSYEQYF
TRBD2	TRBV12-5	TRBJ2-1	.	TGTGCTAGTGGCCTTAGCGGGGGACCTGGGGATGAGCAGTTCTTC	CASGLSGGPGDEQFF
.	TRBV10-1	TRBJ2-3	.	TGCGCCAGCAGTAAATCCAGGGCTCGCACAGATACGCAGTATTTT	CASSKSRARTDTQYF
TRBD1	TRBV10-3	TRBJ1-2	.	TGTGCCATCAGTGGAGGACAGGGCCCCTATGGCTACACCTTC	CAISGGQGPYGYTF
TRBD1	TRBV5-1	TRBJ2-7	.	TGCGCCAGCAGCTTGACAGGGGTTGTCTACGAGCAGTACTTC	CASSLTGVVYEQYF
.	TRBV20-1	TRBJ2-5	few	TGCAGTGCTAGTTATGGGGAGTATACCCAGTACTTC	CSASYGEYTQYF
TRBD1	TRBV20-1	TRBJ2-1	.	TGCAGTGCTAGAGATGAGGGGGCGGTCCTCTCCTACAATGAGCAGTTCTTC	CSARDEGAVLSYNEQFF
.	TRBV7-2	TRBJ2-2	few	TGTGCCAGCAGCTTGTGGACGAACACCGGGGAGCTGTTTTTT	CASSLWTNTGELFF
TRBD2	TRBV7-9	TRBJ2-2	.	TGTGCCAGCAGCCCCCGGGTAGCGGGAGCCACCGGGGAGCTGTTTTTT	CASSPRVAGATGELFF
.	TRBV6-6	TRBJ2-3	.	TGTGCCAGCAGTTATGACTCCGGGCGCACAGATACGCAGTATTTT	CASSYDSGRTDTQYF
.	TRBV12-3/TRBV12-4	TRBJ2-1	few	TGTGCCAGCACCCTTGGAGGACCCTCCTACAATGAGCAGTTCTTC	CASTLGGPSYNEQFF
.	TRBV3-1	TRBJ2-7	.	TGTGCCAGTAGCCAAGGATATGGGCAGGGAATTGGCGAGCAGTACTTC	CASSQGYGQGIGEQYF
.	TRBV2	TRBJ2-7	few	TGTGCCAGCAGTGATAAAGGGACTCCTCTCGAGCAGTACTTC	CASSDKGTPLEQYF
.	TRBV29-1	TRBJ2-5	few	TGCAGCGTTGAACCTACTGGGACGGGCCAAGAGACCCAGTACTTC	CSVEPTGTGQETQYF
TRBD2	TRBV20-1	TRBJ2-3	few	TGCAGTGCTAGAGATGCCCAGCGGGGGGGCGCAGATACGCAGTATTTT	CSARDAQRGGADTQYF
.	TRBV6-5	TRBJ1-6	few	TGTGCCAGCTCTGTCCCTAAAAGGGGTTCACCCCTCCACTTT	CASSVPKRGSPLHF
.	TRBV5-1	TRBJ2-7	.	TGCGCCAGCAGCTTGTGGGGGGACACCTACGAGCAGTACTTC	CASSLWGDTYEQYF
.	TRBV11-2	TRBJ2-5	few	TGTGCCAGCAGCTTAGCGAACTGGGGACCACTCCTTCAAGAGACCCAGTACTTC	CASSLANWGPLLQETQYF
.	TRBV29-1	TRBJ2-6	.	TGCAGCGTTGACGACGGGTCTGGGGCCAACGTCCTGGCTTTC	CSVDDGSGANVLAF
.	TRBV20-1	TRBJ1-4	.	TGCAGTGCTAGGTCCCGGGAGGATAATGAAAAACTGTTTTTT	CSARSREDNEKLFF
TRBD2	TRBV6-2/TRBV6-3	TRBJ2-5	.	TGTGCCAGCAGTTACCCAACCGTAAGGACTAGCATTGGAGAGACCCAGTACTTC	CASSYPTVRTSIGETQYF
.	TRBV5-5	TRBJ2-5	.	TGTGCCAGCAGCTTGGCCGCAGTGGAGACCCAGTACTTC	CASSLAAVETQYF
.	TRBV2	TRBJ1-2	.	TGTGCCAGCAGTGAATCTGACTATGGCTACACCTTC	CASSESDYGYTF
.	TRBV20-1	TRBJ2-2	once	TGCAGTGCTAGAGACGGCGGTCTCAACACCGGGGAGCTGTTTTTT	CSARDGGLNTGELFF
.	TRBV11-2	TRBJ2-4	.	TGTGCCAGCAGCTTCCTCGCATCCCTAGCCAAAAACATTCAGTACTTC	CASSFLASLAKNIQYF
.	TRBV28	TRBJ1-4	.	TGTGCCAGCAGTTTCGAGGCGGCTGCAACTAATGAAAAACTGTTTTTT	CASSFEAAATNEKLFF
.	TRBV29-1	TRBJ2-7	few	TGCAGCGTTGAAGATGACGGGACACCCGCTTGGGGGCAGTACTTC	CSVEDDGTPAWGQYF
.	TRBV11-3	TRBJ2-4	.	TGTGCCAGCAGCTTTGTGGGTTTCGGCAAAAACATTCAGTACTTC	CASSFVGFGKNIQYF
TRBD2	TRBV6-1	TRBJ2-7	.	TGTGCCGGCAGCATAGGAGGACTAGCGGGGTCTTACGAGCAGTACTTC	CAGSIGGLAGSYEQYF
.	TRBV13	TRBJ2-1	few	TGTGCCAGCAGCCCCGGCCGGGATGAGCAGTTCTTC	CASSPGRDEQFF
TRBD1	TRBV6-2/TRBV6-3	TRBJ1-2	.	TGTGCCAGCAGTCCGACAGGGCCGGCTAACTATGGCTACACCTTC	CASSPTGPANYGYTF
.	TRBV5-6	TRBJ1-1	.	TGTGCCAGCAGCTTGGGAGGGGGATCCCCCGGCACTGAAGCTTTCTTT	CASSLGGGSPGTEAFF
.	TRBV12-3/TRBV12-4	TRBJ1-4	few	TGTGCCAGCAGTCCTACAGAAGATGAAAAACTGTTTTTT	CASSPTEDEKLFF
.	TRBV7-9	TRBJ1-1	.	TGTGCCAGCAGCTTCCAGGCTGAAGCTCTCTTT	CASSFQAEALF
.	TRBV12-3/TRBV12-4	TRBJ1-3	few	TGTGCCAGCAGTTTGGAGGGCGGCACCATATATTTT	CASSLEGGTIYF
.	TRBV4-3	TRBJ2-1	.	TGCGCCAGCAGTACCTGGGGCAGTCTCAATGAGCAGTTCTTC	CASSTWGSLNEQFF
.	TRBV5-5	TRBJ2-7	few	TGTGCCAGCAGCGGGGCGGCACAGGGATACGAGCAGTACTTC	CASSGAAQGYEQYF
TRBD1	TRBV3-1	TRBJ2-5	.	TGTGCCAGCAGCCCTGAACAGGGGACCCAAGAGACCCAGTACTTC	CASSPEQGTQETQYF
TRBD2	TRBV2	TRBJ2-3	.	TGTGCCAGCAGCTCCCCCCTAGCGGGGAATACAGATACGCAGTATTTT	CASSSPLAGNTDTQYF
.	TRBV29-1	TRBJ1-1	many	TGCAGCGTTGGTCGGGAGGGCACTGAAGCTTTCTTT	CSVGREGTEAFF
TRBD1	TRBV7-2	TRBJ1-2	once	TGTGCCAGCAGCCTAGTACAGGGGGCGAATTATGGCTACACCTTC	CASSLVQGANYGYTF
TRBD2	TRBV28	TRBJ2-1	.	TGTGCCAGCAAGCGCCTAGCGGGAGGGCCCACCTACAATGAGCAGTTCTTC	CASKRLAGGPTYNEQFF
.	TRBV11-2	TRBJ1-4	few	TGTGCCAGCAGCTTAGGGCAGACAGCAACTAATGAAAAACTGTTTTTT	CASSLGQTATNEKLFF
.	TRBV4-1	TRBJ2-1	.	TGCGCCAGCAGCCAAGAAGGGCTTACGCCGGGTGAGCAGTTCTTC	CASSQEGLTPGEQFF
.	TRBV6-1	TRBJ2-7	.	TGTGCCAGCAGGGGGGCACTAGATACCGAGCAGTACTTC	CASRGALDTEQYF
TRBD1	TRBV28	TRBJ1-1	few	TGTGCCAGCATCGGACAGGGGGCCGCTGAAGCTTTCTTT	CASIGQGAAEAFF
.	TRBV5-1	TRBJ2-5	.	TGCGCCAGCAGCTTGCTAACAGGGCAAGAGACCCAGTACTTC	CASSLLTGQETQYF
TRBD1	TRBV5-1	TRBJ1-2	.	TGCGCCAGCAGCACTCCTCCCGGACAGGGAGCTCCTGGCTACACCTTC	CASSTPPGQGAPGYTF
TRBD2	TRBV4-1	TRBJ2-7	.	TGCGCCAGCAGCCCCTCCTTGACTAGCGGGAGCTACGAGCAGTACTTC	CASSPSLTSGSYEQYF
.	TRBV7-9	TRBJ1-2	few	TGTGCCAGCAGCACAGACAGTGGGGCCTATGGCTACACCTTC	CASSTDSGAYGYTF
TRBD2	TRBV7-2	TRBJ2-7	few	TGTGCCAGCAGCTACCAAGCGGGAGGGCCCTACGAGCAGTACTTC	CASSYQAGGPYEQYF
.	TRBV2	TRBJ2-5	.	TGTGCCAGCAGGCAGGGGTTCGAAGAGACCCAGTACTTC	CASRQGFEETQYF
.	TRBV6-1	TRBJ1-3	.	TGTGCCAGCATCCACAGGGACTCCCCTGGAAACACCATATATTTT	CASIHRDSPGNTIYF
.	TRBV5-1	TRBJ2-3	.	TGCGCCAGCAGTGATTGGGACTGGAAAGATACGCAGTATTTT	CASSDWDWKDTQYF
.	TRBV29-1	TRBJ1-2	.	TGCAGCGCCGAACCAGGGTCTTCTAACTATGGCTACACCTTC	CSAEPGSSNYGYTF
TRBD1	TRBV28	TRBJ2-7	.	TGTGCCAGCAGTTTAGGGGACAGGGGAAGCTACGAGCAGTACTTC	CASSLGDRGSYEQYF
.	TRBV20-1	TRBJ2-5	few	TGCAGTGCTAGAAGTGGACAGATACAAGAGACCCAGTACTTC	CSARSGQIQETQYF